The 28 T cell receptor beta chains in this list originate from one sample, sequenced in a study of blood T cell repertoires in COVID-19. TCRdb's copy holds only in-frame clones and misses some; the assay was immunoSEQ multiplex PCR. In the table there are around 140,000 clones, about 76% of which are singletons. Sequenced material: peripheral blood. The source of these receptors is a human donor in a cohort sampled during active COVID-19.

The gene calls are TRBV2 and TRBJ2-7; a weak D match, TRBD2 (6 bases). The length of the CDR3 is 12 residues. CDR1 SNHLY and CDR2 FYNNEI come from the germline V gene. V dropped 5 bases and J dropped 4 bases, with 9 bases sitting between them. CDR3 sequence reads: CASSPSGYEQYF. CDR3 in DNA: TGTGCCAGCAGTCCAAGCGGGTACGAGCAGTACTTC.

The J gene is TRBJ1-2, the V gene TRBV6-1; 7 bases map to TRBD1. The V gene end was trimmed by 3 bases and the J gene end by 5 bases; junction bases not matched to a gene: 12. The CDR3 sequence is 16 residues long. Germline loops: CDR1 MNHNS, CDR2 SASEGT. CDR3 protein: CASSDRAGQKTYGYTF. Here the CDR3 DNA reads TGTGCCAGCAGTGACCGTGCGGGACAGAAGACTTATGGCTACACCTTC.

The gene calls are TRBV4-3 and TRBJ2-1, with 8 bases aligning to TRBD2. Germline CDR1 and CDR2: LGHNA and YSLEER. This CDR3 comprises 16 residues. V lost 1 base, J lost 7 bases, and 9 bases stayed unmatched. DNA of the CDR3: TGCGCCAGCAGCCAAGCTGAGCGGGAGCCGTGGAATGAGCAGTTCTTC. Residues: CASSQAEREPWNEQFF.

CDR3 amino acids: CASSNYRGTDTQYF. The CDR3 DNA reads TGTGCCAGCAGTAACTATAGGGGAACAGATACGCAGTATTTT. The chain couples TRBV27 to TRBJ2-3, with D perhaps matching TRBD1 (5 bases). The CDR3 totals 14 residues. V was shortened by 5 bases and J by 3 bases, with 12 bases between the two germline ends. The V gene's germline CDR1 is MNHEY and CDR2 SMNVEV (reference sequence).

The chain carries TRBV28 and TRBJ2-1, with D possibly TRBD2 on 6 matching bases. CDR1 and CDR2 from the germline V gene are MDHEN and SYDVKM. Trimming took 4 bases from V and 4 from J, leaving 14 bases between them. The CDR3 totals 15 residues. The CDR3 sequence is CASSSRDFEYNEQFF. CDR3 in DNA: TGTGCCAGCAGTTCCCGGGACTTCGAATACAATGAGCAGTTCTTC.

The chain combines TRBV6-2 or TRBV6-3 with TRBJ1-2, with 10 nucleotides matching TRBD1. The ends lost 2 bases at V and 1 base at J; junction bases unmatched: 7. CDR3 size: 17 residues. Germline CDR1 reads MNHEY; CDR2 reads SVGEGT. This chain's CDR3 is CASSYGGQGSGNYGYTF. The CDR3 nucleotides read TGTGCCAGCAGTTACGGGGGACAGGGGAGCGGTAACTATGGCTACACCTTC.

The chain couples TRBV5-1 to TRBJ2-1; TRBD2 agrees at 10 bases. CDR3 length: 15 amino acids. V lost 5 bases to trimming and J lost 6 bases; unmatched junction nucleotides: 8. The germline V gene encodes CDR1 SGHRS and CDR2 YFSETQ. The chain's CDR3 is CASRAASGSSNEQFF. CDR3 coding DNA: TGCGCCAGCAGAGCGGCTAGCGGGAGTAGCAATGAGCAGTTCTTC. The variable domain in full, with the rest retrieved from reference TRBV5-1 and TRBJ2-1, is KAGVTQTPRYLIKTRGQQVTLSCSPISGHRSVSWYQQTPGQGLQFLFEYFSETQRNKGNFPGRFSGRQFSNSRSEMNVSTLELGDSALYLCASRAASGSSNEQFFGPGTRLTVL.

V and J are TRBV18 and TRBJ1-5; D gene uncertain. Trimming removed 3 bases from V and 0 bases from J, with 15 bases in between. Germline V gene data show CDR1 as KGHSH and CDR2 as LQKENI. This CDR3 comprises 17 residues. The CDR3 loop reads CASSPLDVRSSNQPQHF. Here the CDR3 DNA reads TGTGCCAGCTCACCCCTAGACGTAAGGTCTAGCAATCAGCCCCAGCATTTT.

The V call is TRBV3-1 (or the pseudogene TRBV3-2), the J call TRBJ2-7; D might be TRBD2 (6 bases). The CDR3 is made up of 15 amino acids. V was trimmed by 2 bases and J by 2 bases, leaving 13 bases between them. Per germline, CDR1 LGHDT and CDR2 YNNKEL (reference sequence). The CDR3 is CASSQPQGLAYEQYF. In DNA form, the CDR3 reads TGTGCCAGCAGCCAACCCCAGGGACTGGCCTACGAGCAGTACTTC.

The rearrangement joins TRBV7-7 to TRBJ2-5, with D perhaps TRBD2 (6 bases). V lost 5 bases and J 5 bases, leaving 15 bases between the germline ends. The CDR3 runs 14 residues. Germline CDR1 SSHAT, CDR2 FNYEAQ (reference sequence). The chain's CDR3 is CASSPILRGETQYF. DNA for the CDR3: TGTGCCAGCAGCCCCATCTTGCGGGGCGAGACCCAGTACTTC.

The chain employs TRBV10-3 and TRBJ2-7, with 11 bases aligning to TRBD2. Germline CDR1 ENHRY, CDR2 SYGVKD. With 4 bases clipped from V and 2 bases from J, the junction kept 7 bases outside the gene matches. The CDR3 sequence is 16 residues long. CDR3 in amino acids: CAISVGGLADAYEQYF. The CDR3 coding sequence is TGTGCCATCAGTGTTGGGGGACTAGCGGACGCCTACGAGCAGTACTTC.

The chain has TRBV7-9 and TRBJ1-2; TRBD1 matches at 7 bases. The V segment lost 7 bases and the J segment 2 bases; nucleotides outside the gene matches: 13. The CDR3 length is 16 residues. Germline V gene data show CDR1 as SEHNR and CDR2 as FQNEAQ (reference sequence). The chain's CDR3 is CASIHGKQGTNYGYTF. The CDR3 DNA sequence: TGTGCCAGCATCCACGGTAAACAGGGGACCAACTATGGCTACACCTTC. The complete variable domain, with remaining parts taken from reference TRBV7-9 and TRBJ1-2, reads DTGVSQNPRHKITKRGQNVTFRCDPISEHNRLYWYRQTLGQGPEFLTYFQNEAQLEKSRLLSDRFSAERPKGSFSTLEIQRTEQGDSAMYLCASIHGKQGTNYGYTFGSGTRLTVV.

The chain is built from TRBV7-2 and TRBJ2-5; no firm D call. CDR3 length equals 13 residues. Per the germline V gene, CDR1 is SGHTA and CDR2 is FQGNSA. V was trimmed by 6 bases and J by 4 bases, leaving 12 bases between them. CDR3 nucleotide sequence: TGTGCCAGCAGTGGGTCGTCAGGAGAGACCCAGTACTTC. Residues: CASSGSSGETQYF.

The chain combines TRBV29-1 with TRBJ1-2; no clear D gene. The V gene's germline CDR1 is SQVTM and CDR2 ANQGSEA. CDR3 length: 16 residues. V was clipped by 0 bases and J by 2 bases, with 16 bases between them. This chain's CDR3 is CSVEDPGKAPNYGYTF. The DNA of the CDR3 is TGCAGCGTTGAAGACCCCGGGAAGGCACCCAACTATGGCTACACCTTC.

The rearrangement joins TRBV6-2 or TRBV6-3 to TRBJ1-2, with a possible D match to TRBD1 (5 bases). Trimming took 5 bases from V and 4 from J, leaving 23 bases between them. Germline V CDR1 and CDR2: MNHEY, SVGEGT. This CDR3 region has 17 residues. CDR3 nucleotide sequence: TGTGCCAGCAGTAGAGGACAAGGGTTGTCCGGATCCTATGGCTACACCTTC. The encoded protein is CASSRGQGLSGSYGYTF.

This rearrangement joins TRBV2 to TRBJ1-6, with D possibly being TRBD1 (6 bases). The length of the CDR3 is 16 residues. The germline V gene has CDR1 SNHLY and CDR2 FYNNEI. The V end was cut by 6 bases, the J end by 1 base, with 13 bases between. CDR3 coding DNA: TGTGCCAGCAGAGTACAGGGTACGTCCTATAATTCACCCCTCCACTTT. Translation gives CASRVQGTSYNSPLHF.

This chain connects TRBV28 to TRBJ2-1; 14 positions match TRBD2. The V and J ends lost 4 bases and 0 bases, in that order; junction bases with no gene match: 8. Germline CDR1 MDHEN, CDR2 SYDVKM. The CDR3 has 19 amino acids. CDR3 coding DNA: TGTGCCAGCAGTTCTCGACTAGCGGGAGGGCCGTACTCCTACAATGAGCAGTTCTTC. It specifies CASSSRLAGGPYSYNEQFF.

The V gene is TRBV6-2 or TRBV6-3, the J gene TRBJ2-1; the match to TRBD2 covers 8 bases. Unmatched junction bases numbered 9, after V lost 2 bases and J lost 3 bases. CDR3 length equals 17 residues. The germline V gene has CDR1 MNHEY and CDR2 SVGEGT. CDR3: CASSYGSGGPLYNEQFF. The CDR3, as DNA: TGTGCCAGCAGTTACGGGTCGGGAGGGCCCCTCTACAATGAGCAGTTCTTC.

The chain carries TRBV6-2 or TRBV6-3 and TRBJ1-2, with 10 bases fitting TRBD1. Per the germline V gene, CDR1 is MNHEY and CDR2 is SVGEGT. This CDR3 comprises 15 residues. V lost 6 bases to trimming and J lost 8 bases; unmatched junction nucleotides: 12. In DNA form, the CDR3 reads TGTGCCAGCAGCCGCCGACAGGGGGCTGATCGGGGCTACACCTTC. Translated: CASSRRQGADRGYTF.

This clone was picked up a small number of times. The chain carries TRBV5-1 and TRBJ2-2; TRBD2 is a possible D gene (7 bases). Trimming left V 5 bases short and J 0 bases short, with 11 bases between. Germline CDR1 and CDR2: SGHRS and YFSETQ. CDR3 length: 15 residues. CDR3 in DNA: TGCGCCAGCAGTAGAGGGGGGGCGAACACCGGGGAGCTGTTTTTT. It codes for CASSRGGANTGELFF.

The chain recombines TRBV5-6 with TRBJ1-2, with TRBD1 matching over 10 bases. Germline lookup yields CDR1 SGHDT and CDR2 YYEEEE. The CDR3 contains 15 residues. V lost 3 bases and J lost 5; bases outside the gene matches: 7. The chain's CDR3 is CASSSRDRGRYGYTF. Here the CDR3 DNA reads TGTGCCAGCAGCTCTCGGGACAGGGGCCGATATGGCTACACCTTC.

The chain couples TRBV2 to TRBJ1-4; D not certain. The germline V and J ends were trimmed by 0 bases and 13 bases, with 6 bases remaining between them. This CDR3 has 11 residues. Germline CDR1 is SNHLY and CDR2 is FYNNEI. The CDR3 protein is CASSEAYLLFF. For the CDR3, the DNA is TGTGCCAGCAGTGAAGCGTATTTACTGTTTTTT. Filled out from reference TRBV2 and TRBJ1-4, the complete variable domain reads EPEVTQTPSHQVTQMGQEVILRCVPISNHLYFYWYRQILGQKVEFLVSFYNNEISEKSEIFDDQFSVERPDGSNFTLKIRSTKLEDSAMYFCASSEAYLLFFGSGTQLSVL.

The rearrangement uses TRBV9 and TRBJ2-2; D may be TRBD2 (6 bases). Germline values: CDR1 SGDLS, CDR2 YYNGEE. The germline V and J ends were trimmed by 2 bases and 3 bases, with 8 bases remaining between them. The CDR3 is 14 residues long. CDR3 sequence reads: CASSVGGYTGELFF. CDR3 nucleotides: TGTGCCAGCAGCGTCGGGGGTTACACCGGGGAGCTGTTTTTT.

The V and J genes are TRBV18 and TRBJ2-7; D unclear. The CDR3 covers 14 residues. CDR1 and CDR2 from the germline V gene are KGHSH and LQKENI. V gave up 5 bases and J gave up 4 bases, with 15 bases separating them. The CDR3 loop reads CASSTNSPRYEQYF. The DNA for the CDR3 is TGTGCCAGCTCAACTAACTCCCCTCGGTACGAGCAGTACTTC. The full variable domain, completed using reference TRBV18 and TRBJ2-7, is NAGVMQNPRHLVRRRGQEARLRCSPMKGHSHVYWYRQLPEEGLKFMVYLQKENIIDESGMPKERFSAEFPKEGPSILRIQQVVRGDSAAYFCASSTNSPRYEQYFGPGTRLTVT.

V gene TRBV28 combines with J gene TRBJ2-7; a possible D gene is TRBD2 (6 bases). Per the germline V gene, CDR1 is MDHEN and CDR2 is SYDVKM. Trimming cost V 4 bases and J 2 bases, with 12 bases left between them. The CDR3 is 14 residues long. CDR3 coding DNA: TGTGCCAGCAGTTCTGCTAGCGCCCCCTACGAGCAGTACTTC. It is translated as CASSSASAPYEQYF. The full variable domain, its missing parts supplied by reference TRBV28 and TRBJ2-7, is DVKVTQSSRYLVKRTGEKVFLECVQDMDHENMFWYRQDPGLGLRLIYFSYDVKMKEKGDIPEGYSVSREKKERFSLILESASTNQTSMYLCASSSASAPYEQYFGPGTRLTVT.

This chain joins TRBV7-2 and TRBJ2-5, with no clear D. V was pared by 5 bases and J by 1 base, with 14 bases between. Per the germline V gene, CDR1 is SGHTA and CDR2 is FQGNSA. The CDR3 runs to 15 residues. The CDR3 DNA reads TGTGCCAGCAGCCCCCTCCGGGTGGTCCAAGAGACCCAGTACTTC. Translation: CASSPLRVVQETQYF.

This chain links TRBV28 with TRBJ2-7, with D possibly matching TRBD2 (5 bases). The V end lost 6 bases, the J end lost 0 bases, and 15 bases lay between the germline ends. The CDR3 spans 15 residues. From germline, CDR1 is MDHEN and CDR2 SYDVKM. CDR3 in amino acids: CASSPVREISYEQYF. The CDR3 region has the DNA TGTGCCAGCAGCCCCGTCCGGGAAATCTCCTACGAGCAGTACTTC.

The chain recombines TRBV9 with TRBJ2-5; 8 nucleotides match TRBD1. This CDR3 has 15 residues. Trimming at V came to 3 bases and at J to 5 bases, leaving 9 bases not matched to a gene. CDR1 is SGDLS and CDR2 is YYNGEE in the germline V gene. The CDR3 DNA is TGTGCCAGCAGCGCACAAGGGACAGGCTGGGAGACCCAGTACTTC. Protein product: CASSAQGTGWETQYF.